The clone carrying this TCR beta chain was counted a single time. The sample originates from a study of blood T cell repertoires in COVID-19. Turning to the study itself: T cells, B-cell-depleted T cells, or PBMCs supplied cDNA or gDNA.

Germline lookup yields CDR1 LGHDT and CDR2 YNNKEL (reference sequence). V shed 5 bases, J shed 8 bases, and the junction held 12 bases outside the gene matches. The CDR3 spans 16 residues. Sequencing was performed with immunoSEQ multiplex PCR; in TCRdb, only in-frame clones are kept and a portion is missing. Of about 93,000 clones detected, 75% to 90% appear once; the ten largest clones hold about 1.5%. This chain connects TRBV3-1 (or the pseudogene TRBV3-2) to TRBJ1-2; 12 nucleotides line up with TRBD1. The clonotype was recovered from a human donor with active COVID-19. The donor label of this sample is uncertain. The sequencing input was peripheral blood. This CDR3 is CASSWGQGAGNAGYTF. The CDR3 nucleotides are TGTGCCAGCAGCTGGGGACAGGGGGCTGGAAATGCGGGCTACACCTTC.